This T cell receptor beta chain was documented in a study of OX40 agonist ivuxolimab in advanced cancers. Study context: Eligibility admitted prior anti-PD-1, anti-PD-L1 or anti-CTLA-4 therapy; roughly 40% had some. General study findings and limits: At 0.1 to 3.0 mg/kg and by week 6, CD4+ and CD8+ T cells in the blood had expanded clonally.

The V end was cut by 6 bases, the J end by 3 bases, with 14 bases between. The CDR3 is 14 amino acids. The germline CDR1 and CDR2 sequences are SEHNR and FQNEAQ (reference sequence). TCRdb's table, derived via immunoSEQ multiplex PCR, lists solely in-frame clones and lacks some. This sample has roughly 32,000 clones, with approximately 84% found just once. On this clone itself: Its specificity is not known.

The sample was CD4+ or CD8+ T cells sorted from blood, taken in a trial of the OX40 agonist ivuxolimab. This TCR came from an adult with an advanced solid tumor such as melanoma, head and neck, liver or kidney cancer. The chain joins TRBV7-9 to TRBJ1-1; D uncertain. Here the CDR3 reads CASSTSWGDTEAFF. The CDR3 region has the DNA TGTGCCAGCAGTACTAGCTGGGGTGACACTGAAGCTTTCTTT. The entire variable domain, with the rest obtained from reference TRBV7-9 and TRBJ1-1, is as follows: DTGVSQNPRHKITKRGQNVTFRCDPISEHNRLYWYRQTLGQGPEFLTYFQNEAQLEKSRLLSDRFSAERPKGSFSTLEIQRTEQGDSAMYLCASSTSWGDTEAFFGQGTRLTVV.